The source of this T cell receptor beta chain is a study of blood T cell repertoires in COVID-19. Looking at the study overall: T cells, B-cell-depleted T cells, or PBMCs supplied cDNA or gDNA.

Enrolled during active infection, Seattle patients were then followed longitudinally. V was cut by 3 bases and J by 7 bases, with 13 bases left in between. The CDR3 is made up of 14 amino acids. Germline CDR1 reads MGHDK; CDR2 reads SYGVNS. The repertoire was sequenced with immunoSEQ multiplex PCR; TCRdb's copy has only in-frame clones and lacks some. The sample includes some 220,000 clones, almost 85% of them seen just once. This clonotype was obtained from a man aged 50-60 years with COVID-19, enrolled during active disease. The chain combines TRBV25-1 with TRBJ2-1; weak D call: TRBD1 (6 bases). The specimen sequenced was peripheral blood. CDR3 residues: CASSEGADGNEQFF. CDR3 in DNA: TGTGCCAGCAGTGAGGGGGCCGATGGGAATGAGCAGTTCTTC.